Listed below are T cell receptor beta chains from one sample, sequenced in a study of cytomegalovirus exposure and HLA in healthy donors. The repertoire was sequenced with immunoSEQ multiplex PCR; TCRdb's copy has only in-frame clones and lacks some. The data show 200,000 or so clones, around 86% seen once. Sequencing used PBMCs. The source of these receptors is a woman between 18 and 29 years old in good health and CMV-seronegative. Both conserved end residues are trimmed from each CDR3.

v_gene,CDR3aa
TRBV19,ASSNMHARSELTGKLF
TRBV5-1,ASSLDRGVSYYEQY
TRBV19,ASSSSGEPNEQF
TRBV29-1,SAPGPGFGYT
TRBV9,ASSTTTGQNNSPLH
TRBV6-5,ASRNAFNYGYT
TRBV7-8,ASSGQAGGRNEQF
TRBV27,ASSFLDTNYGYT
TRBV6-5,ASTYLTNTEAF
TRBV6-6,AGTTGGEGNNEQF
TRBV5-1,ASSPGSGSQGEQY
TRBV6-5,ASSPRVAGNTIY
TRBV10-1,ASSEDGAGYGYT
TRBV9,ASSVETSGSYEQF
TRBV2,AKTTGQTYGYT
TRBV9,ASSAHGTSNTEAF
TRBV6-6,ASTGTSGVNEQF
TRBV6-5,ASSKSLSGPNEQF
TRBV5-6,ASSLGLEAF
TRBV11-3,ASSLLGGDYEQY
TRBV4-1,ASSQGFPSTDTQY
TRBV30,AWSVSTYNEQF
TRBV5-1,ASSLEQGVMNTEAF
TRBV4-1,ASSQALREYEQF
TRBV28,ASSPFEGTEAF
TRBV5-5,ASNPSITGARNSPLH
TRBV7-9,ASSWPTGTSGSDTQY
TRBV28,ASSLSRGSMPDTQY
TRBV9,ASSPLRLTGELF
TRBV5-1,ASSYPGTNPPQETQY
TRBV10-1,ASTSGTSNTYEQF
TRBV2,ASSRRSGDTEAF
TRBV27,ASSRLAGSTKNIQY
TRBV5-1,ASSLVAKEQF
TRBV9,ASTRGGSTGELF
TRBV28,ASSSSGQGSREKLF
TRBV5-6,ASSSLGTGDYNEQF
TRBV19,ASSLYRDSYNEQF
TRBV18,ASPGDTGEQF
TRBV30,AWSVSREGGYT
TRBV5-4,ASSLDETGAGELF